A single sample is the source of the 8 T cell receptor beta chains below, sequenced in a study of T cells in Graves' hyperthyroidism and ophthalmopathy. Amplification yielded TCR beta CDR3 regions, with RNA transcripts as the source. TCR CDR3 underwent first-round RT-PCR with the HTBI primer set. One entry per CDR3 protein results from TCRdb running MiXCR on the multiplex PCR reads. The table has about 300,000 distinct CDR3 sequences, roughly 19% seen once; the top ten hold roughly 39%. Sequencing was done on a sample of blood. The receptors come from a man between 45 and 60 years old with Graves' ophthalmopathy.

This chain connects TRBV2 to TRBJ2-2; 8 bases are a match to TRBD1. Losses at the gene ends were 0 bases for V and 1 base for J; bases not matched to a gene: 1. There are 16 residues in the CDR3. Germline V gives CDR1 SNHLY, CDR2 FYNNEI. The CDR3 here is CASSEAGQGNTGELFF. In DNA form, the CDR3 reads TGTGCCAGCAGTGAAGCCGGACAGGGGAACACCGGGGAGCTGTTTTTT.

This clonotype was detected only a few times. The chain couples TRBV6-1 to TRBJ2-4; TRBD2 matches 13 bases. Trimming removed 6 bases from V and 4 bases from J; junction bases left unmatched: 3. CDR1 MNHNS and CDR2 SASEGT come from the germline V gene. The CDR3 is made up of 15 amino acids. The CDR3, as DNA: TGTGCCAGCAGGGCGGGACTAGCGGGGAAAAACATTCAGTACTTC. It codes for CASRAGLAGKNIQYF.

This clonotype occurred many times. V usage is TRBV7-3 and J usage is TRBJ2-5; 9 positions agree with TRBD1. Germline lookup yields CDR1 SGHTA and CDR2 FQGTGA. This CDR3 comprises 14 residues. The junction had 6 bases not matched to a gene; V was cut back by 5 bases and J by 5 bases. For the CDR3, the DNA is TGTGCCAGCAGCCAGACAGGGGGGTTGGAGACCCAGTACTTC. Its protein product is CASSQTGGLETQYF.

V usage is TRBV20-1 and J usage is TRBJ1-1; the match to TRBD1 covers 8 bases. The CDR3 has 13 residues. Germline V gene sequence: CDR1 DFQATT, CDR2 SNEGSKA (reference sequence). The junction had 4 bases not matched to a gene; V was cut back by 6 bases and J by 1 base. Here the CDR3 reads CSAGTGGNTEAFF. Written as DNA, the CDR3 is TGCAGTGCCGGGACAGGAGGGAACACTGAAGCTTTCTTT.

There are a few counts of this clonotype. The chain recombines TRBV10-3 with TRBJ2-1; possibly TRBD2 for D (5 bases). The V and J ends lost 5 bases and 0 bases respectively, with 17 bases between them. Germline CDR1 ENHRY, CDR2 SYGVKD. The CDR3 spans 17 residues. The CDR3 region has the DNA TGTGCCATCAGTCCCTTAGCGACCCCCAGCTCCTACAATGAGCAGTTCTTC. It yields the protein CAISPLATPSSYNEQFF.

This clonotype was detected many times. Here the CDR3 reads CASSPAGFYGYTF. CDR3 nucleotides: TGTGCCAGCAGCCCGGCGGGTTTCTATGGCTACACCTTC. The chain is built from TRBV12-3 or TRBV12-4 and TRBJ1-2; no clear D. Trimming left V 6 bases short and J 4 bases short, with 12 bases between. CDR3 length equals 13 residues.

Details on this clonotype: A much larger clone differs from this one at a single base, so this may be a read error. The chain combines TRBV12-3 or TRBV12-4 with TRBJ2-7; D is uncertain. The CDR3 runs 13 residues. Between the trimmed V and J ends, which lost 6 bases and 2 bases, there was a span of 11 bases. CDR3: CASSYDGPYEQYF. The CDR3 DNA sequence: TGTGCCAGCAGCTACGACGGGCCCTACGAGCAGTACTTC.

The rearrangement links TRBV6-2 or TRBV6-3 to TRBJ2-1, with 10 bases lining up with TRBD1. In germline, CDR1 is MNHEY, CDR2 SVGEGT. The length of the CDR3 is 15 residues. V lost 6 bases to trimming and J lost 8 bases; unmatched junction nucleotides: 10. CDR3 nucleotide sequence: TGTGCCAGCAGGCCCCCGGGACAGGGGTCCGATGAGCAGTTCTTC. It encodes CASRPPGQGSDEQFF.